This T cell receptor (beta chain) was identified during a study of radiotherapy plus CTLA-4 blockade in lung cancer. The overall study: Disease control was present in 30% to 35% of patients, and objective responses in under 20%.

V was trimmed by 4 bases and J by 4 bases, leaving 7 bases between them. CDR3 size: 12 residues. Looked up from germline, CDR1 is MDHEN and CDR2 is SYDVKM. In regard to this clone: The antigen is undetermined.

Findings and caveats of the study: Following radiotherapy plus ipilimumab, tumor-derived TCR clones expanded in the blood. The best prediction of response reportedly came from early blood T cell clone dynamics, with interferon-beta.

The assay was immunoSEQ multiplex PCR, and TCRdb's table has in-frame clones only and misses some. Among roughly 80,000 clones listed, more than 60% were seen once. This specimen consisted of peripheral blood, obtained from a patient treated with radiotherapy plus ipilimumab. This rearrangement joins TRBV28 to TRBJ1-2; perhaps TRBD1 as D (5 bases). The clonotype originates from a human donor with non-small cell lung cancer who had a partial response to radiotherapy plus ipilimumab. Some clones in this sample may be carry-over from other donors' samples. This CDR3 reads CASSSRGYGYTF. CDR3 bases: TGTGCCAGCAGTTCAAGGGGCTATGGCTACACCTTC.